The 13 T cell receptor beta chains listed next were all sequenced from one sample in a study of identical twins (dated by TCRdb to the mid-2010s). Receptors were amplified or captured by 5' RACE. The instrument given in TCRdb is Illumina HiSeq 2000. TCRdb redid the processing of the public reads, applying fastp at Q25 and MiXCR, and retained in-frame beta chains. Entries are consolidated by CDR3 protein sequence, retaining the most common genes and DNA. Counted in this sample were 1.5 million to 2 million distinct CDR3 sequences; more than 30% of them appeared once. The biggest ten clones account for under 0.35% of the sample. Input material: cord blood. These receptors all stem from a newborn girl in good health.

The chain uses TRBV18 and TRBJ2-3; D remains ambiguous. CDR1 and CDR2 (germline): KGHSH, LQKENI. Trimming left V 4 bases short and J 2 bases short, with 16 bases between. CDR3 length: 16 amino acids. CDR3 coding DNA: TGTGCCAGCTCACAAGGTTCAGCGTCCCTCACAGATACGCAGTATTTT. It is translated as CASSQGSASLTDTQYF. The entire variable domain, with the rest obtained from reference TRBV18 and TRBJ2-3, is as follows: NAGVMQNPRHLVRRRGQEARLRCSPMKGHSHVYWYRQLPEEGLKFMVYLQKENIIDESGMPKERFSAEFPKEGPSILRIQQVVRGDSAAYFCASSQGSASLTDTQYFGPGTRLTVL.

The CDR3 reads CASSLRQTPTEKLFF. The CDR3 DNA reads as TGTGCCAGCAGCCTAAGACAGACCCCCACGGAAAAACTGTTTTTT. The J gene is TRBJ1-4, the V gene TRBV7-6, with D tentatively TRBD1 (5 bases). This CDR3 has 15 amino acids. Germline V gives CDR1 SGHVS, CDR2 FNYEAQ. Trimming shortened V by 5 bases and J by 8 bases, and 18 bases separated the two germline ends.

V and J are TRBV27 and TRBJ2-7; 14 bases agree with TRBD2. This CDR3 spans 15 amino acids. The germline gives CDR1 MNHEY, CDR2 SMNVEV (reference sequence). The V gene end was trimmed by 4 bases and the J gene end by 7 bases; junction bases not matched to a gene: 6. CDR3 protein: CASSYRLAGGGEQYF. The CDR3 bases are TGTGCCAGCAGTTACCGACTAGCGGGGGGGGGTGAGCAGTACTTC.

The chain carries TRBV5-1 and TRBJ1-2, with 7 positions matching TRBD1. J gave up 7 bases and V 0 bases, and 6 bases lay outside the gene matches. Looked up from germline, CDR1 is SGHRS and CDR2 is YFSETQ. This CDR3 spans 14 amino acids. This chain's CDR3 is CASSLVAPGGGYTF. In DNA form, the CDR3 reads TGCGCCAGCAGCTTGGTGGCCCCAGGGGGTGGCTACACCTTC. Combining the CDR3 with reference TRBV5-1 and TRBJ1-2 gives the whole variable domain KAGVTQTPRYLIKTRGQQVTLSCSPISGHRSVSWYQQTPGQGLQFLFEYFSETQRNKGNFPGRFSGRQFSNSRSEMNVSTLELGDSALYLCASSLVAPGGGYTFGSGTRLTVV.

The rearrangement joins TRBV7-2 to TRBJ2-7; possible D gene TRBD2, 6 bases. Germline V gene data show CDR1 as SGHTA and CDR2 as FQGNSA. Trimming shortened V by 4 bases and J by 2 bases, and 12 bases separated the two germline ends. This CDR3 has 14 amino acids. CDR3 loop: CASSSRASAYEQYF. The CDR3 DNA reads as TGTGCCAGCAGCTCCCGGGCTAGCGCCTACGAGCAGTACTTC. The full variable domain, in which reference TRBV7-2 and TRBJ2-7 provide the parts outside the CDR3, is GAGVSQSPSNKVTEKGKDVELRCDPISGHTALYWYRQSLGQGLEFLIYFQGNSAPDKSGLPSDRFSAERTGGSVSTLTIQRTQQEDSAVYLCASSSRASAYEQYFGPGTRLTVT.

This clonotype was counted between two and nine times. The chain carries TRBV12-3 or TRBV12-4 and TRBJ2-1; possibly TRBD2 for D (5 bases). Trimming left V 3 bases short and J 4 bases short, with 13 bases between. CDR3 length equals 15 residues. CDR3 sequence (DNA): TGTGCCAGCAGTTTGTGGAGGAAACCGTACAATGAGCAGTTCTTC. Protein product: CASSLWRKPYNEQFF.

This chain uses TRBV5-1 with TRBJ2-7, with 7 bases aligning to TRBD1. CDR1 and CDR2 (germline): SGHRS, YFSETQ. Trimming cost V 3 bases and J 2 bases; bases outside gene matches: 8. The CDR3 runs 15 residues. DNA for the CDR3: TGCGCCAGCAGCTACGAATACAGGGGACCCTACGAGCAGTACTTC. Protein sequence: CASSYEYRGPYEQYF.

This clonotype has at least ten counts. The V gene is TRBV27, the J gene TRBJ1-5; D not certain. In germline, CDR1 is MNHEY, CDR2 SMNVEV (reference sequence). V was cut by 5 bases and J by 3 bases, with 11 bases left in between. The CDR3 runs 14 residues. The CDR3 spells CASSPLGFNQPQHF. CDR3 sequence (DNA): TGTGCCAGCAGTCCCCTGGGCTTCAATCAGCCCCAGCATTTT.

The CDR3 loop reads CASSRDRGQYGYTF. The CDR3 region has the DNA TGTGCCAGCAGCCGGGACAGGGGCCAATATGGCTACACCTTC. The genes are TRBV12-3 or TRBV12-4 and TRBJ1-2; 10 positions agree with TRBD1. The CDR3 covers 14 residues. The ends lost 6 bases at V and 5 bases at J; junction bases unmatched: 6.

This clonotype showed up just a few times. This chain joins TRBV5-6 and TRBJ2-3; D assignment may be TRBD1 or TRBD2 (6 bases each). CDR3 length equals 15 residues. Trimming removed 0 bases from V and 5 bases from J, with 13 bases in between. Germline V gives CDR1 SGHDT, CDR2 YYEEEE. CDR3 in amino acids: CASSLVGGQVDTQYF. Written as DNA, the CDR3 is TGTGCCAGCAGCTTGGTTGGGGGGCAGGTAGATACGCAGTATTTT.

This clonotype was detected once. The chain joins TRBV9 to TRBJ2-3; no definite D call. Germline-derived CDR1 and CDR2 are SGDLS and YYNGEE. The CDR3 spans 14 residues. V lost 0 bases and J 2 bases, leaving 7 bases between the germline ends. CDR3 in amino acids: CASSVAAYTDTQYF. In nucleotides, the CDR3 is TGTGCCAGCAGCGTAGCCGCCTACACAGATACGCAGTATTTT.

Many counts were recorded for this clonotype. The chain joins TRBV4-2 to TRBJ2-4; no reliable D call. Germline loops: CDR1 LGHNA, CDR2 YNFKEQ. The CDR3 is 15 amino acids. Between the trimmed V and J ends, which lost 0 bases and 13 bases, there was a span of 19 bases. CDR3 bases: TGTGCCAGCAGCCAAGATTATCCGATAAGTGTGAAGCAGTACTTC. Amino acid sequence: CASSQDYPISVKQYF.

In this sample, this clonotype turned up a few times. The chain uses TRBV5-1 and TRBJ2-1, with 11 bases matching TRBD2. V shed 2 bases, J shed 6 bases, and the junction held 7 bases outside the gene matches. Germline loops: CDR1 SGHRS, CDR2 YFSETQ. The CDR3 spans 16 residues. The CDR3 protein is CASSFFFSGRANEQFF. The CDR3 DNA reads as TGCGCCAGCAGCTTTTTTTTTAGCGGGAGGGCCAATGAGCAGTTCTTC.